This TCR beta chain is drawn from a study of Ad26.COV2.S vaccination and SARS-CoV-2 variants. Overall study results and limits: Estimates derived from TCR breadth and depth analyses may have underestimated total T cell responses.

The V segment lost 5 bases and the J segment 4 bases; nucleotides outside the gene matches: 22. This CDR3 region has 20 residues. From germline, CDR1 is MNHNY and CDR2 SVGAGI (reference sequence). On this clone: What it binds is unknown.

Noted treatment: about 20 received Ad26.COV2.S at low or high dose, single or two shots; several received placebo; per-sample allocation not given. All samples were drawn on day 63, counting from the first vaccine or placebo injection. This vaccine is an Ad26 vector that expresses the Wuhan-strain SARS-CoV-2 spike. The repertoire was sequenced with immunoSEQ multiplex PCR; TCRdb's copy has only in-frame clones and lacks some. The sample lists roughly 700,000 clones; 89% were seen once. The source of this sequence is a person between 18 and 65 years old who received the Ad26.COV2.S COVID-19 vaccine or a placebo. The chain couples TRBV6-6 to TRBJ2-2, with TRBD1 matching over 7 bases. Material: peripheral blood, obtained in a trial of Ad26.COV2.S vaccine versus placebo. The CDR3 DNA is TGTGCCAGCAGTCGCAGGGGGTCACCATGGCCCACCTTAATCACCGGGGAGCTGTTTTTT. Protein product: CASSRRGSPWPTLITGELFF.